The clone carrying this TCR beta chain has at least ten counts. The CDR3 runs to 14 residues. The germline V gene has CDR1 SGHTA and CDR2 FQGNSA. V was shortened by 5 bases and J by 4 bases, with 11 bases between the two germline ends. Profiling that covered TCR beta VDJ and CDR3 relied on genomic DNA as its template. TCRdb passed the reads through MiXCR, listing each CDR3 protein once. The sample has around 130,000 distinct CDR3 sequences, around 50% seen once. The data derive from a study of CD8+CD57+ T cells in acquired aplastic anemia. The rearrangement joins TRBV7-2 to TRBJ2-2, with unresolved D. The sequenced sample was sorted CD4+, CD8+, or CD8+CD57+ T cells (not recorded which) from PBMCs. This TCR was recovered from a human donor in good health, serving as a control. DNA for the CDR3: TGTGCCAGCAGCCCAAGCGAATTCACCGGGGAGCTGTTTTTT. It yields the protein CASSPSEFTGELFF.